The 14 T cell receptor beta chains in this list originate from one sample, sequenced in a study of T cells in Graves' hyperthyroidism and ophthalmopathy (dated by TCRdb to between 2018 and 2021). Receptor libraries were prepared by multiplex PCR. For sequencing, an Illumina HiSeq 2000 was employed. The TCR beta CDR3 regions were amplified from RNA transcripts. For the first round of RT-PCR on the TCR CDR3, the HTBI primer set was used together with the Qiagen OneStep RT-PCR kit. TCRdb cleaned the public reads at Q25 with fastp, built clones with MiXCR and kept in-frame beta chains. Rows with a matching CDR3 protein are joined into one entry that keeps the most common DNA and genes. The sample table holds some 560,000 distinct CDR3 sequences, of which around 15% were seen once. The top ten clones comprise about 15% of the sample. The sample consisted of blood. These receptors were collected from a woman in her thirties or forties with Graves' hyperthyroidism.

The V gene is TRBV7-2, the J gene TRBJ2-7; a possible D gene is TRBD1 (6 bases). The CDR3 has 14 residues. CDR1 SGHTA and CDR2 FQGNSA come from the germline V gene. Trimming removed 1 base at V and 5 bases at J, with 12 bases between. The chain's CDR3 is CASSLVGGAHEQYF. CDR3 coding DNA: TGTGCCAGCAGCTTAGTTGGGGGCGCCCACGAGCAGTACTTC.

This chain joins TRBV28 and TRBJ2-5, with D hard to call. The germline gives CDR1 MDHEN, CDR2 SYDVKM. The CDR3 runs to 14 residues. Trimming took off 3 bases at V and 1 base at J, with 9 bases between the two ends. The DNA for the CDR3 is TGTGCCAGCAGTTTGGCCGTCCCCCAAGAGACCCAGTACTTC. This encodes CASSLAVPQETQYF.

This clonotype was detected ten times or more. The chain employs TRBV12-3 or TRBV12-4 and TRBJ2-3; TRBD1 aligns across 7 bases. J lost 0 bases, V lost 1 base, and 13 bases had no gene match. CDR3 length equals 19 residues. The CDR3 region is CASSLGVPGRTGSTDTQYF. DNA for the CDR3: TGTGCCAGCAGTTTAGGCGTACCCGGTAGGACAGGTAGCACAGATACGCAGTATTTT.

The rearrangement joins TRBV20-1 to TRBJ2-2, with TRBD2 identical over 7 bases. Germline V gives CDR1 DFQATT, CDR2 SNEGSKA (reference sequence). CDR3 length: 15 amino acids. The V gene end was trimmed by 3 bases and the J gene end by 0 bases; junction bases not matched to a gene: 4. CDR3: CSASGGGANTGELFF. CDR3 bases: TGCAGTGCTAGTGGGGGGGGGGCGAACACCGGGGAGCTGTTTTTT.

This clonotype was counted many times. V usage is TRBV16 and J usage is TRBJ2-1; 13 bases fit TRBD2. V gave up 2 bases and J gave up 7 bases; unmatched junction bases: 5. The V gene's germline CDR1 is KGHSY and CDR2 FQNENV. The CDR3 loop spans 16 amino acids. CDR3 nucleotide sequence: TGTGCCAGCAGCCAAACCCGACTAGCGGGAGGAAATGAGCAGTTCTTC. This encodes CASSQTRLAGGNEQFF.

This clonotype has ten or more counts. The V call is TRBV28, the J call TRBJ2-1, with D possibly matching TRBD2 (6 bases). Germline CDR1 MDHEN, CDR2 SYDVKM. The V end was cut by 2 bases, the J end by 5 bases, with 16 bases between. This CDR3 contains 16 residues. The DNA for the CDR3 is TGTGCCAGCAGTTTACCGGGGGAGAGAACACACAATGAGCAGTTCTTC. This sequence encodes CASSLPGERTHNEQFF.

This clonotype was detected ten times or more. The genes are TRBV11-2 and TRBJ2-1; TRBD2 aligns across 10 bases. With 3 bases clipped from V and 9 bases from J, the junction kept 11 bases outside the gene matches. This CDR3 contains 16 residues. Germline lookup yields CDR1 SGHAT and CDR2 FQNNGV. This CDR3 is CASSLGALAGASEQFF. CDR3 in DNA: TGTGCCAGCAGCTTGGGGGCGCTAGCGGGAGCCAGTGAGCAGTTCTTC.

This clonotype was seen repeatedly, ten times or more. The chain is built from TRBV11-2 and TRBJ2-7; 7 positions match TRBD2. The CDR3 extends over 16 amino acids. Looked up from germline, CDR1 is SGHAT and CDR2 is FQNNGV. J was trimmed by 8 bases and V by 0 bases; bases with no gene match: 13. In DNA form, the CDR3 reads TGTGCCAGCAGCTTAGAAGTAGGGCGGGAGAGGTGGCAGCAGTACTTC. Its protein product is CASSLEVGRERWQQYF.

This clonotype has at least ten counts. The J gene is TRBJ2-1, the V gene TRBV5-1; 9 bases agree with TRBD2. The germline V gene encodes CDR1 SGHRS and CDR2 YFSETQ. With 7 bases clipped from V and 8 bases from J, the junction kept 4 bases outside the gene matches. The CDR3 has 12 amino acids. The chain's CDR3 is CASGGREDEQFF. The CDR3 DNA reads TGCGCCAGCGGCGGGAGGGAGGATGAGCAGTTCTTC.

This chain links TRBV6-1 with TRBJ1-1, with 7 bases identical to TRBD1. Trimming cost V 5 bases and J 1 base; bases outside gene matches: 4. The CDR3 is 14 amino acids. The germline CDR1 and CDR2 sequences are MNHNS and SASEGT. The CDR3 DNA is TGTGCCAGCAGTAAGGACAGGCGGAACACTGAAGCTTTCTTT. Its translation is CASSKDRRNTEAFF.

A few counts support this clonotype. V and J are TRBV18 and TRBJ2-7; D possibly corresponds to TRBD2 (6 bases). Germline V CDR1 and CDR2: KGHSH, LQKENI. This CDR3 has 13 amino acids. Trimming took 0 bases from V and 9 from J, leaving 12 bases between them. CDR3 sequence (DNA): TGTGCCAGCTCACCACCGGAACGCGGGACGCAGTACTTC. It yields the protein CASSPPERGTQYF.

The rearrangement links TRBV19 to TRBJ1-4; the D is unclear. The germline V and J ends were trimmed by 7 bases and 2 bases, with 17 bases remaining between them. Germline CDR1 and CDR2: LNHDA and SQIVND (reference sequence). The length of the CDR3 is 16 residues. The CDR3 DNA follows: TGTGCCAGTACCACTCTCCCGGGAAGCACTAATGAAAAACTGTTTTTT. Encoded protein: CASTTLPGSTNEKLFF.

This clonotype was seen ten or more times. The V call is TRBV24-1, the J call TRBJ2-2; a weak D match, TRBD1 (5 bases). The CDR3 contains 17 residues. V gave up 3 bases and J gave up 1 base, with 14 bases separating them. Germline CDR1 KGHDR, CDR2 SFDVKD. The DNA for the CDR3 is TGTGCCACCAGTGATGCGAACCAGGGCCGGAACACCGGGGAGCTGTTTTTT. Its translation is CATSDANQGRNTGELFF.

The chain is built from TRBV4-2 and TRBJ2-1; TRBD2 matches 10 bases. Trimming took 0 bases from V and 7 from J; bases not matched to a gene: 6. The CDR3 extends over 16 amino acids. Germline lookup yields CDR1 LGHNA and CDR2 YNFKEQ. This chain's CDR3 is CASSQEWLAGANEQFF. The CDR3 DNA is TGTGCCAGCAGCCAAGAGTGGCTAGCGGGAGCGAATGAGCAGTTCTTC.